The 3 T cell receptor beta chains in this list originate from one sample, sequenced in a study of cytomegalovirus exposure and HLA in healthy donors. The PCR was carried out with 60 Vbeta primers and 13 Jbeta primers. Clones were sequenced by immunoSEQ multiplex PCR, and TCRdb holds only the in-frame ones, with some missing. Of 150,000 to 200,000 clones listed, around nine tenths were seen once; the top ten hold just under 2%. The sample comprised PBMCs. All receptors come from a young woman in good health and CMV-seronegative.

The chain uses TRBV7-9 and TRBJ1-5, with D perhaps matching TRBD1 (5 bases). Germline V gives CDR1 SEHNR, CDR2 FQNEAQ (reference sequence). This CDR3 region has 15 residues. The germline V and J ends were trimmed by 5 bases and 8 bases, with 19 bases remaining between them. The DNA of the CDR3 is TGTGCCAGCAGCCGCGCGGGGCAGGGCGTTAAGCCCCAGCATTTT. It specifies CASSRAGQGVKPQHF.

The CDR3 DNA is TGCGCCAGCAGCCGGGACAGGGGGAACGGTAAGGCTGAAGCTTTCTTT. It yields the protein CASSRDRGNGKAEAFF. The chain couples TRBV5-1 to TRBJ1-1, with 11 bases matching TRBD1. J was trimmed by 6 bases and V by 4 bases; bases with no gene match: 11. The germline V gene encodes CDR1 SGHRS and CDR2 YFSETQ. There are 16 residues in the CDR3.

This clone was found once. The gene calls are TRBV27 and TRBJ2-3, with a tentative D call TRBD1 (7 bases). Trimming shortened V by 0 bases and J by 8 bases, and 9 bases separated the two germline ends. The CDR3 totals 13 residues. Germline values: CDR1 MNHEY, CDR2 SMNVEV (reference sequence). CDR3 bases: TGTGCCAGCAGTTTATCTCAGGGGGGTACGCAGTATTTT. Translating it yields CASSLSQGGTQYF.